This note documents a single T cell receptor (beta chain) sequence. The antigen remains undetermined. This entry is derived from a study of shared clonotypes between healthy human individuals. General study points: Sequencing depth was a factor that was expected to affect clonotype sharing among donors. Memory subsets generally showed smaller estimated richness than naive subsets did. Among a few donors, about 4.6% of naive CD4 clonotypes were found in common.

The study enrolled healthy HIV-negative adults without recent acute infections or vaccinations as donors. V lost 3 bases and J lost 2, with 16 bases in between. Germline V gives CDR1 SGHNT, CDR2 YYREEE (reference sequence). This CDR3 region has 16 residues. The repertoire was sequenced with immunoSEQ multiplex PCR; TCRdb's copy has only in-frame clones and lacks some. The sample shows 800,000 to 1,200,000 clones, 70% to 80% of them seen only once. The TCR comes from a man younger than 30 in good health. Some clones in this sample may be carry-over from other donors' samples. This chain joins TRBV5-4 and TRBJ2-3, with D possibly being TRBD1 (5 bases). Input material: memory CD4+ T cells from PBMCs. Documented subset: CD45RA-negative fraction. Here the CDR3 reads CASSSQVNTDTDTQYF. CDR3 coding DNA: TGTGCCAGCAGCTCACAGGTCAACACAGACACAGATACGCAGTATTTT.